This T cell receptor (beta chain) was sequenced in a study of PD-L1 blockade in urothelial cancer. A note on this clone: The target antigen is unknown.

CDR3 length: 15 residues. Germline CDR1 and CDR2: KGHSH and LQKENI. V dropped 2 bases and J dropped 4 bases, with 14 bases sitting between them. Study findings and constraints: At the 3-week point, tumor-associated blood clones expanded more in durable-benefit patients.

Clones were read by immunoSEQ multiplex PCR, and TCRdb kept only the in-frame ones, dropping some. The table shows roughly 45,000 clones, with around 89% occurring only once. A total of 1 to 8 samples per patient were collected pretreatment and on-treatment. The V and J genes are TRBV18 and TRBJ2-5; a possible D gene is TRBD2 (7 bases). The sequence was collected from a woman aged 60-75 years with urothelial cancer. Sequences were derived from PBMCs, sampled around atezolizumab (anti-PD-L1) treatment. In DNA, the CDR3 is TGTGCCAGCTCACCAGGGCGGGGGCGCGGAGAGACCCAGTACTTC. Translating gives CASSPGRGRGETQYF.